This T cell receptor (beta chain) originates from a study of chemoradiotherapy in HPV16-positive cancers. The wider study: Candidate HPV-specific T-cell clones and common TCR motifs came from functional assays in two HPV16-positive patients.

This table comes from immunoSEQ multiplex PCR, and its TCRdb copy is limited to in-frame clones, with some not included. The data hold fewer than 70,000 clones, with roughly nine tenths observed a single time. The CDR3 sequence is 15 residues long. J lost 7 bases, V lost 2 bases, and 5 bases had no gene match. Germline CDR1 reads SGHTA; CDR2 reads FQGNSA. This clone was seen just once. Samples were taken several times over chemoradiotherapy. The sample was blood, taken from a patient who underwent chemoradiotherapy. The chain couples TRBV7-2 to TRBJ2-1; 10 bases align to TRBD2. This clonotype was obtained from a human donor with HPV-associated anogenital cancer. The chain's CDR3 is CASSLSGGARNEQFF. CDR3 bases: TGTGCCAGCAGCTTAAGCGGGGGGGCCAGGAATGAGCAGTTCTTC.